This T cell receptor beta chain was found in a study of Graves' ophthalmopathy and Graves' hyperthyroidism. Study findings and constraints: Thyroid clonotypes that were expanded above 0.001 frequency mostly also appeared in blood. The model forecast ophthalmopathy progression, reaching around 66% sensitivity and approximately 72% specificity.

Included hyperthyroidism patients were aged 18 to 65 and newly diagnosed (under 2 months' duration). Turning to this clonotype: Its antigen is not known.

RNA transcripts yielded amplified TCR beta CDR3 regions. Amplification began with first-round RT-PCR using HTBI primers, then second-round multiplex PCR was performed. TCRdb re-analysed the multiplex PCR reads in MiXCR, keeping a single row per CDR3 protein. The sample has about 550,000 distinct CDR3 sequences; under 45% are singletons. Sequenced: peripheral blood or thyroid tissue (not recorded which). This TCR was sampled from an adult man with Graves' hyperthyroidism.

The CDR3 DNA reads TGTGCCAGCTATCAGGGCCTGATATACGGGGGCTACACCTTC. Protein product: CASYQGLIYGGYTF. V gene TRBV28 combines with J gene TRBJ1-2, with a weak D call TRBD1 (5 bases). The length of the CDR3 is 14 residues. Per germline, CDR1 MDHEN and CDR2 SYDVKM. Trimming removed 8 bases from V and 8 bases from J, with 21 bases in between.